The following is a T cell receptor beta chain sequence with its context. No antigen is known for it. This sample was taken from a study of human thymus T cells. Findings of the study overall: Within thymic and blood repertoires, V and J gene usage appeared to be biased.

The protocol was immunoSEQ multiplex PCR, while the TCRdb copy is restricted to in-frame clones and leaves out a portion. This sample carries more than 50,000 clones, 94% of them seen once, and the ten largest clones take roughly 5.6%. Genomic DNA was extracted from every available blood leukocyte. The clonotype was recovered from a boy younger than two with a congenital heart defect but otherwise immunologically healthy. Sequencing used blood.

CDR3 coding DNA: TGCAGCGGTGCGGTCTCGTTGGCGTCAGATACGCAGTATTTT. It yields the protein CSGAVSLASDTQYF. V and J are TRBV29-1 and TRBJ2-3; unclear D gene. This CDR3 is built from 14 residues. Germline CDR1 is SQVTM and CDR2 is ANQGSEA. V shed 7 bases and J shed 4 bases, with 18 bases lying between them.